Below are 2 T cell receptor beta chains sequenced from a single sample in a study of blood T cell repertoires in COVID-19. The assay was immunoSEQ multiplex PCR, and TCRdb's table has in-frame clones only and misses some. The sample consists of approximately 250,000 clones, over 75% of them appearing once. Sequences were obtained from peripheral blood. These receptors all stem from a human donor in a cohort sampled during active COVID-19.

This rearrangement joins TRBV19 to TRBJ2-3; 11 bases align to TRBD2. The CDR3 loop spans 16 amino acids. The germline CDR1 and CDR2 sequences are LNHDA and SQIVND (reference sequence). V lost 5 bases to trimming and J lost 6 bases; unmatched junction nucleotides: 10. The CDR3 DNA is TGTGCCAGTAGTGAGTATAGCGGGAGGGCCGGTGATACGCAGTATTTT. Translated, it gives CASSEYSGRAGDTQYF.

The V call is TRBV19, the J call TRBJ2-5; 7 nucleotides align to TRBD2. The CDR3 spans 16 residues. The germline gives CDR1 LNHDA, CDR2 SQIVND (reference sequence). The V and J ends lost 3 bases and 1 base, in that order; junction bases with no gene match: 8. As DNA, the CDR3 is TGTGCCAGTAGTATCGGCGGCGGGGGAACCCAAGAGACCCAGTACTTC. It specifies CASSIGGGGTQETQYF.